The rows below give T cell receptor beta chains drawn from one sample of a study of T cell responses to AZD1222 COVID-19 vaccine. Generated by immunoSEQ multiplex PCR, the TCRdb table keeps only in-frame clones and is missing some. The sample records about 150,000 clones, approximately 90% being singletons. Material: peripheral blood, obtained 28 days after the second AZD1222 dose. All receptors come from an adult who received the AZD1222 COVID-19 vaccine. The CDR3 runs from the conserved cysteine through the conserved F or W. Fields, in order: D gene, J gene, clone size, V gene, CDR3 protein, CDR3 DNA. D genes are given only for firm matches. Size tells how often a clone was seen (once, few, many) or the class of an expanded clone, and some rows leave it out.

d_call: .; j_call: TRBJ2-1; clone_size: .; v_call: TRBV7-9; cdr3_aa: CASSLGQDHEQFF; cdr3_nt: TGTGCCAGCAGCTTAGGCCAGGACCATGAGCAGTTCTTC
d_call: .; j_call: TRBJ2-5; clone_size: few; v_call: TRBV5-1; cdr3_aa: CASTQGGGSGETQYF; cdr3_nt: TGCGCCAGCACCCAGGGGGGGGGAAGTGGAGAGACCCAGTACTTC
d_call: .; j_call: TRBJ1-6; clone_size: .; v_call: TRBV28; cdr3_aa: CASSLLGRNSPLHF; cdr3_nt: TGTGCCAGCAGTTTATTGGGGAGAAATTCACCCCTCCACTTT
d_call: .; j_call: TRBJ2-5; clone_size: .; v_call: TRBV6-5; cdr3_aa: CASTTGSPQETQYF; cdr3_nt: TGTGCCAGCACCACCGGTAGTCCACAAGAGACCCAGTACTTC
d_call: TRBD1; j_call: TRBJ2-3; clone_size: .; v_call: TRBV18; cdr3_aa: CASTGQASTDTQYF; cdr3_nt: TGTGCCAGCACGGGACAGGCTAGCACAGATACGCAGTATTTT
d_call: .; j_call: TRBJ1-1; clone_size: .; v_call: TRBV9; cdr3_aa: CASSVRLELTEAFF; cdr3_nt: TGTGCCAGCAGCGTCAGGTTAGAGTTAACTGAAGCTTTCTTT
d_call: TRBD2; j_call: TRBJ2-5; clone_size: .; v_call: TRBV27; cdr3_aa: CASSLRLAGETQYF; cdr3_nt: TGTGCCAGCAGTCTAAGACTAGCGGGAGAGACCCAGTACTTC
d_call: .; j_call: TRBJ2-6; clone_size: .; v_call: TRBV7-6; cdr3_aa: CASRQSPGQGYVLTF; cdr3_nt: TGTGCCAGCAGACAATCTCCGGGACAAGGCTACGTCCTGACTTTC
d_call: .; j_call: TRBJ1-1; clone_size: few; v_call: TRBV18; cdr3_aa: CASSPVSGETGGTEAFF; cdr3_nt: TGTGCCAGCTCACCCGTTTCAGGGGAGACCGGGGGCACTGAAGCTTTCTTT
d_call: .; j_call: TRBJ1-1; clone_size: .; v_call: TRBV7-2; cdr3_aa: CASSLVYVGREAFF; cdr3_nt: TGTGCCAGCAGCTTAGTTTATGTGGGACGAGAAGCTTTCTTT
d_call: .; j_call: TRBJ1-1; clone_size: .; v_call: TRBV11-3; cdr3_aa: CASSLEAAGDTEAFF; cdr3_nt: TGTGCCAGCAGCTTAGAAGCGGCAGGGGACACTGAAGCTTTCTTT
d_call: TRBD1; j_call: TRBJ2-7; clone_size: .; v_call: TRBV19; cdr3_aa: CASSIDGTGVYEQYF; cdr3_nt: TGTGCCAGTAGTATAGATGGGACAGGGGTCTACGAGCAGTACTTC
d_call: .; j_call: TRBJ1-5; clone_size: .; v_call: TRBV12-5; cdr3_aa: CASGLQLNQPQHF; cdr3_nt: TGTGCTAGTGGACTACAGCTCAATCAGCCCCAGCATTTT
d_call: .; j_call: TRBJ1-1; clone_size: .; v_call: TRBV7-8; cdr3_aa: CASSILSNRLGNTEAFF; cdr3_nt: TGTGCCAGCAGCATCCTTAGCAACAGGTTAGGGAACACTGAAGCTTTCTTT
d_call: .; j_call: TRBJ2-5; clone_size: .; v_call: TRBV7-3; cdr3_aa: CASSLGDSYSQETQYF; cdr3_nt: TGTGCCAGCAGCTTAGGGGACTCGTATTCCCAAGAGACCCAGTACTTC
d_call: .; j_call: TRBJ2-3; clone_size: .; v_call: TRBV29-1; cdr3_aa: CSAAPLDTQYF; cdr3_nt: TGCAGCGCAGCTCCGCTGGATACGCAGTATTTT
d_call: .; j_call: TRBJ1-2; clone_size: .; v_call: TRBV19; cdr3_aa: CASSWKRTDYTDGYTF; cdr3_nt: TGTGCCAGTAGTTGGAAACGGACGGATTATACGGATGGCTACACCTTC
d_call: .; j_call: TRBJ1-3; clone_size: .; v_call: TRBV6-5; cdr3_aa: CASSYGGWNTIYF; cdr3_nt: TGTGCCAGCAGTTATGGCGGGTGGAACACCATATATTTT
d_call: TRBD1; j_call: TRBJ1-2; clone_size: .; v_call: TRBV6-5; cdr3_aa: CASSRDRSVYGYTF; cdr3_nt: TGTGCCAGCAGTCGGGACAGGAGCGTCTATGGCTACACCTTC
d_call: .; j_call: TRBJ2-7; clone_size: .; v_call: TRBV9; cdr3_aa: CASSVDASRSYEQYF; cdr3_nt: TGTGCCAGCAGCGTAGACGCCAGCCGCTCCTACGAGCAGTACTTC
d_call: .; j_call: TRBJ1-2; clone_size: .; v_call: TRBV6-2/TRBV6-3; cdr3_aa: CASSYRLGDGPREDGYTF; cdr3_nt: TGTGCCAGCAGTTACAGGCTGGGGGACGGACCAAGAGAGGATGGCTACACCTTC
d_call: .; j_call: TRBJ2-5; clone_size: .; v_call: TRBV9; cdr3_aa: CASSGSGVQETQYF; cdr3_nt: TGTGCCAGCAGCGGATCCGGGGTCCAAGAGACCCAGTACTTC
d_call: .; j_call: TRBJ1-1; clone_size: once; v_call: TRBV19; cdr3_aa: CASSIWTNTEAFF; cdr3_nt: TGTGCCAGTAGTATCTGGACGAACACTGAAGCTTTCTTT
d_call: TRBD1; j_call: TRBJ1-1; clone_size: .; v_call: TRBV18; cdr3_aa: CASSPDSGGAFF; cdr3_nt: TGTGCCAGCTCACCAGATTCAGGGGGAGCTTTCTTT
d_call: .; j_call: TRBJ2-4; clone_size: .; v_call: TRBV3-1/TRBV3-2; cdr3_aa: CASSQSLGGTAKNIQYF; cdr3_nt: TGTGCCAGCAGCCAATCTCTAGGGGGGACGGCCAAAAACATTCAGTACTTC
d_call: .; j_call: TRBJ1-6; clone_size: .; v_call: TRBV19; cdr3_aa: CASSDRQINSPLHF; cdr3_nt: TGTGCCAGTAGTGACAGGCAGATTAATTCACCCCTCCACTTT
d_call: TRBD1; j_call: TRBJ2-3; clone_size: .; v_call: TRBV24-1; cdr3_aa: CATSEWDRGTDTQYF; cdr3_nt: TGTGCCACCAGTGAGTGGGACAGGGGGACAGATACGCAGTATTTT
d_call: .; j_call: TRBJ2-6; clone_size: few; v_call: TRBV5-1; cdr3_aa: CASSFSDSGANVLTF; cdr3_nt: TGCGCCAGCAGCTTCAGCGATTCTGGGGCCAACGTCCTGACTTTC
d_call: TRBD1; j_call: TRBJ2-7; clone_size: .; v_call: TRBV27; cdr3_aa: CASSSLIGTASYEQYF; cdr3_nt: TGTGCCAGCAGTTCCCTCATCGGGACAGCTTCTTACGAGCAGTACTTC
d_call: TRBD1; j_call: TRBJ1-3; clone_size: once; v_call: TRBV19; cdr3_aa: CASSTMGIDRESSGNTIYF; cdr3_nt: TGTGCCAGTAGTACCATGGGGATTGACAGGGAGAGCTCTGGAAACACCATATATTTT
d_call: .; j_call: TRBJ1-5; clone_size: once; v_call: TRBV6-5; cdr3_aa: CASSGSRNQPQHF; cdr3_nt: TGTGCCAGCAGCGGCTCTCGCAATCAGCCCCAGCATTTT
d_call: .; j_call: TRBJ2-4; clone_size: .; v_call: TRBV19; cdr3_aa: CASSTWDQNIQYF; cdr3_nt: TGTGCCAGTAGTACATGGGACCAAAACATTCAGTACTTC
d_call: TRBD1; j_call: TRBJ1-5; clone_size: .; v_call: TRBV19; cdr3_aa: CASSIVQGATGNQPQHF; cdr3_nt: TGTGCCAGTAGTATAGTGCAGGGGGCAACTGGCAATCAGCCCCAGCATTTT
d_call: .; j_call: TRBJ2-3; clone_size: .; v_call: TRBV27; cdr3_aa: CASRPRGGYPTDTQYF; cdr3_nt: TGTGCCAGTAGACCCCGCGGGGGCTACCCCACAGATACGCAGTATTTT
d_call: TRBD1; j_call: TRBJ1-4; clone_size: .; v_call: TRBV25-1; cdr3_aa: CASSELGTGQNEKLFF; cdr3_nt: TGTGCCAGCAGTGAATTAGGGACAGGACAAAATGAAAAACTGTTTTTT
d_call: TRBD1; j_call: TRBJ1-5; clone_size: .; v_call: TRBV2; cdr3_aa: CASSDAGTGTRQPQHF; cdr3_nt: TGTGCCAGCAGTGACGCCGGGACAGGGACTAGACAGCCCCAGCATTTT
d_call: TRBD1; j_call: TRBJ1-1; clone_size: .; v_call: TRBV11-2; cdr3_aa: CASSLTTGSEAFF; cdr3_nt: TGTGCCAGCAGCTTAACGACAGGGTCTGAAGCTTTCTTT
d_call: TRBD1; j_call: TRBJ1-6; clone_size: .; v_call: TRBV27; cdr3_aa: CASRVTGGSSYNSPLHF; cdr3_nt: TGTGCCAGCAGGGTGACAGGGGGGAGCTCCTATAATTCACCCCTCCACTTT
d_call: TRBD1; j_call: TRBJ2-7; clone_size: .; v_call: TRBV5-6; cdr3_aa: CASSRGQGATYEQYF; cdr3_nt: TGTGCCAGCAGCAGGGGACAGGGGGCTACGTACGAGCAGTACTTC
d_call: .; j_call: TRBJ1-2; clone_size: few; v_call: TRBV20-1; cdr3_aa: CSARALRGYTF; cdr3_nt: TGCAGTGCTAGAGCCCTTAGAGGCTACACCTTC
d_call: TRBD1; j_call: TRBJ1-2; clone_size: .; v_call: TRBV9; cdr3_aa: CASSAGQGAYGYTF; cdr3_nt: TGTGCCAGCAGCGCCGGACAGGGGGCCTATGGCTACACCTTC
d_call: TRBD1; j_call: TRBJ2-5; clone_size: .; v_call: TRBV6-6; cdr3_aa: CASSYPGQGVETQYF; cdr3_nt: TGTGCCAGCAGTTACCCAGGACAGGGAGTAGAGACCCAGTACTTC
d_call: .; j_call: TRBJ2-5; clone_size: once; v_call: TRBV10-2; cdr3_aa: CASSEYSETQYF; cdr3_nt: TGCGCCAGCAGTGAGTACTCAGAGACCCAGTACTTC
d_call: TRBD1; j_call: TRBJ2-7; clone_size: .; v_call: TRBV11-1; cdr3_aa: CASSRGQGTYEQYF; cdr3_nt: TGTGCCAGCAGCAGGGGACAGGGGACCTACGAGCAGTACTTC
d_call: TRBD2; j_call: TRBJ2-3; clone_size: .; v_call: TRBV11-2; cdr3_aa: CASSLSSGSADTQYF; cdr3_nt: TGTGCCAGCAGCTTATCTAGCGGGAGTGCTGATACGCAGTATTTT
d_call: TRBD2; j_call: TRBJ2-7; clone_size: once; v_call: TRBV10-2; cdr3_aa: CASSERKPGTSGRPYEQYF; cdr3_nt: TGCGCCAGCAGTGAGCGAAAGCCTGGGACTAGCGGGAGACCTTACGAGCAGTACTTC
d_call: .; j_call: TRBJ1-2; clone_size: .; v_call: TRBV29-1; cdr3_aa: CSVEDKRW; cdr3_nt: TGCAGCGTTGAAGATAAGAGATGG
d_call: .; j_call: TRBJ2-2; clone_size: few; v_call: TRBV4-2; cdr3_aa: CASSQGTVRLTNTGELFF; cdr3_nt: TGTGCCAGCAGCCAAGGTACGGTTCGCCTAACGAACACCGGGGAGCTGTTTTTT
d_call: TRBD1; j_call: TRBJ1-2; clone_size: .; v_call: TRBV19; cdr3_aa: CASEDREVSYGYTF; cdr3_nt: TGTGCCAGTGAGGACAGGGAGGTGTCCTATGGCTACACCTTC
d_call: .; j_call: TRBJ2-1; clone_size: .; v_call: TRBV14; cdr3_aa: CASSPTADRYNEQFF; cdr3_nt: TGTGCCAGCAGCCCCACGGCGGATCGCTACAATGAGCAGTTCTTC
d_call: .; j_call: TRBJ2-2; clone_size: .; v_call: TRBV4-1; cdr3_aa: CASSLEGKVDGELFF; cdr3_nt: TGCGCCAGCAGCCTAGAAGGAAAGGTAGATGGGGAGCTGTTTTTT
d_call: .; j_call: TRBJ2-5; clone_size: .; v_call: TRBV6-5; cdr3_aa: CASSSQGYQYF; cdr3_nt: TGTGCCAGCAGTTCACAGGGTTACCAGTACTTC
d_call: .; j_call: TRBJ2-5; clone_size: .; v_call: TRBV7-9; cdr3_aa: CASSPNSETQYF; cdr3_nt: TGTGCCAGCAGCCCCAATTCGGAGACCCAGTACTTC
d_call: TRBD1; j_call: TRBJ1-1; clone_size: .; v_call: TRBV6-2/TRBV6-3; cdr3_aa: CASSWTGNTEAFF; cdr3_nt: TGTGCCAGCAGTTGGACAGGGAACACTGAAGCTTTCTTT
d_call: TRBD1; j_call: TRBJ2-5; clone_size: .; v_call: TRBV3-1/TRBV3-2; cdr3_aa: CASSHRRGQGASGTQYF; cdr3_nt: TGTGCCAGCAGCCATCGTCGGGGACAGGGGGCTTCCGGGACCCAGTACTTC
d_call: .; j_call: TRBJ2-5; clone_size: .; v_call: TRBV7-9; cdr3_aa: CASSSPRVAAYQETQYF; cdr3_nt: TGTGCCAGCAGCTCGCCTCGGGTAGCGGCGTACCAAGAGACCCAGTACTTC
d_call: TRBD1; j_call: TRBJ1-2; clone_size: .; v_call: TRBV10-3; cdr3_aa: CATQAGTGDYGYTF; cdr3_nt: TGTGCCACCCAGGCCGGGACAGGGGACTATGGCTACACCTTC
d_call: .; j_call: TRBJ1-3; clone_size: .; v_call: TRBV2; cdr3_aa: CASSAGTPPGNTIYF; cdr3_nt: TGTGCCAGCAGTGCAGGGACACCGCCTGGAAACACCATATATTTT
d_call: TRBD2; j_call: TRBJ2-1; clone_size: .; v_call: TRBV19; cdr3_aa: CASSIDPTSGAYNEQFF; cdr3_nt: TGTGCCAGTAGTATAGATCCCACTAGCGGGGCCTACAATGAGCAGTTCTTC
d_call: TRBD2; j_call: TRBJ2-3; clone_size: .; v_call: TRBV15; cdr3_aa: CATSRGRGRGSTDTQYF; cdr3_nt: TGTGCCACCAGCAGAGGTCGCGGGAGAGGGAGCACAGATACGCAGTATTTT